Listed below are T cell receptor beta chains from one sample, sequenced in a study of CD8+CD57+ T cells in acquired aplastic anemia. TCRdb processed the reads anew with MiXCR; each CDR3 protein has one entry. The sample yields around 230,000 distinct CDR3 sequences, approximately 57% seen once. The sequencing input was sorted CD4+, CD8+, or CD8+CD57+ T cells (not recorded which) from PBMCs. The receptors here all came from a human donor in good health. Both conserved end residues are part of each CDR3.

CDR3 protein: CASSHRAASYEQYF
V gene: TRBV4-2
J gene: TRBJ2-7

CDR3 protein: CASSPGQVLPGANVLTF
V gene: TRBV5-1
J gene: TRBJ2-6

CDR3 protein: CSVEGQGGTLEQFF
V gene: TRBV29-1
J gene: TRBJ2-1

CDR3 protein: CASSPRDSSGANVLTF
V gene: TRBV7-9
J gene: TRBJ2-6

CDR3 protein: CATSAAPGQGKTNEQYF
V gene: TRBV24-1
J gene: TRBJ2-7

CDR3 protein: CASSPRGAGELFF
V gene: TRBV7-9
J gene: TRBJ2-2

CDR3 protein: CASSLGTNTYEQYF
V gene: TRBV7-9
J gene: TRBJ2-7

CDR3 protein: CASSEATGEYYEQYF
V gene: TRBV6-1
J gene: TRBJ2-7

CDR3 protein: CASSERVNYEQYF
V gene: TRBV2
J gene: TRBJ2-7

CDR3 protein: CASSLTGGTDTQYF
V gene: TRBV7-9
J gene: TRBJ2-3

CDR3 protein: CASSLGTGGVIDTQYF
V gene: TRBV3-1
J gene: TRBJ2-3

CDR3 protein: CSVELTAGEFYGYTF
V gene: TRBV29-1
J gene: TRBJ1-2

CDR3 protein: CSVQAYNEQYF
V gene: TRBV20-1
J gene: TRBJ2-7

CDR3 protein: CSARDRRQGADTQYF
V gene: TRBV20-1
J gene: TRBJ2-3

CDR3 protein: CASSIGGTYEQYF
V gene: TRBV19
J gene: TRBJ2-7

CDR3 protein: CASSERTANNEQFF
V gene: TRBV2
J gene: TRBJ2-1

CDR3 protein: CATQGLAGETQYF
V gene: TRBV11-2
J gene: TRBJ2-5

CDR3 protein: CASSRSVGRGYEQYF
V gene: TRBV2
J gene: TRBJ2-7

CDR3 protein: CASSFSDRGRGNTIYF
V gene: TRBV5-6
J gene: TRBJ1-3

CDR3 protein: CAIRRTGGYSNYGYTF
V gene: TRBV10-3
J gene: TRBJ1-2

CDR3 protein: CASSLRGAYEQYF
V gene: TRBV27
J gene: TRBJ2-7

CDR3 protein: CASSELADTGEPFF
V gene: TRBV6-4
J gene: TRBJ2-2

CDR3 protein: CASSLTAGTYNEQFF
V gene: TRBV7-3
J gene: TRBJ2-1

CDR3 protein: CASRDGNYGYTF
V gene: TRBV2
J gene: TRBJ1-2

CDR3 protein: CAISSSGGGYEQYF
V gene: TRBV10-3
J gene: TRBJ2-7

CDR3 protein: CASSGDVDSPLHF
V gene: TRBV19
J gene: TRBJ1-6

CDR3 protein: CASDTSTDTQYF
V gene: TRBV9
J gene: TRBJ2-3

CDR3 protein: CASSLGSGDTQYF
V gene: TRBV5-1
J gene: TRBJ2-3

CDR3 protein: CASSVGGNQGTQYF
V gene: TRBV9
J gene: TRBJ2-5

CDR3 protein: CASSSTQQGLNEKLFF
V gene: TRBV7-9
J gene: TRBJ1-4

CDR3 protein: CASSLALQRETSSYEQYF
V gene: TRBV11-2
J gene: TRBJ2-7

CDR3 protein: CASSDGQRLFYSPLHF
V gene: TRBV25-1
J gene: TRBJ1-6

CDR3 protein: CASSLGTSGGYYNEQFF
V gene: TRBV5-4
J gene: TRBJ2-1

CDR3 protein: CASSRAWTGDYGYTF
V gene: TRBV5-1
J gene: TRBJ1-2

CDR3 protein: CASSPFGQGAYGYTF
V gene: TRBV7-2
J gene: TRBJ1-2

CDR3 protein: CASSSGTEFYEQYF
V gene: TRBV2
J gene: TRBJ2-7

CDR3 protein: CASSGSRSGELFF
V gene: TRBV2
J gene: TRBJ2-2

CDR3 protein: CATSREREQGIDGYTF
V gene: TRBV15
J gene: TRBJ1-2

CDR3 protein: CASSLSRTGGYEQYF
V gene: TRBV5-6
J gene: TRBJ2-7

CDR3 protein: CASSQETSWADGGKLFF
V gene: TRBV14
J gene: TRBJ1-4

CDR3 protein: CASSYSTQVLNTEAFF
V gene: TRBV6-5
J gene: TRBJ1-1

CDR3 protein: CASSPSGGDYNEQFF
V gene: TRBV7-3
J gene: TRBJ2-1

CDR3 protein: CASSLAGGTYNEQYF
V gene: TRBV7-6
J gene: TRBJ2-3

CDR3 protein: CASSWAGRDIQYF
V gene: TRBV7-3
J gene: TRBJ2-4

CDR3 protein: CASSLADRAGGYTF
V gene: TRBV7-2
J gene: TRBJ1-2

CDR3 protein: CASSSRTGGIYNEQFF
V gene: TRBV18
J gene: TRBJ2-1

CDR3 protein: CASSVGGRAGNTIYF
V gene: TRBV9
J gene: TRBJ1-3

CDR3 protein: CASNRGRLDEQYF
V gene: TRBV19
J gene: TRBJ2-7

CDR3 protein: CSARAGGGLTYEQYF
V gene: TRBV20-1
J gene: TRBJ2-7